This TCR beta chain was observed in a study of T cells after yellow fever vaccination (dated by TCRdb to about 2019). Some background on the complete study: The SMART-Seq v4 Ultra Low Input RNA kit was used to prepare libraries from fractions with low cell numbers. To track T-cell clones before and after primary and booster YFV17D yellow fever vaccination, bulk TCR alpha and beta repertoires were sequenced longitudinally. Two healthy male donors, one aged 18 to 30 and one aged 30 to 40 years, made up the cohort. Bulk PBMC replicates and cell subsets were isolated from blood drawn at multiple timepoints before and after both primary and secondary immunization. Here is what the overall study found, with its caveats: Compared with the primary T-cell response, the secondary T-cell response was weaker but faster, peaking on day 5 rather than day 15. Because the study included only two donors, the extent to which the findings can be generalized is limited. Most clones expanded after primary vaccination were re-detected after the booster (around 96% of CD4 and approximately 89% of CD8), suggesting broad memory maintenance. A small fraction of clonotypes appeared in both the CD4 and CD8 compartments, likely as a result of convergent recombination. Computational filtering was needed because FACS-sorted repertoires could contain abundant contaminating clonotypes from the bulk population.

In the paper's terms, the treatment or condition label means: live attenuated yellow fever vaccine strain. At every blood-draw timepoint, two biological replicates of bulk PBMCs were collected. A standard Ficoll-Paque protocol was used to isolate PBMCs from peripheral blood. TriZol was used to extract RNA from bulk PBMCs, from CD4 and CD8 fractions, and from dextramer-positive and dextramer-negative fractions. The CDR3 holds 14 amino acids from the cysteine to the phenylalanine. Only the CDR3 region is kept as DNA, spanning 42 bases read in frame from base 1. V sheds 6 bases and J sheds 2 bases, leaving 13 bases between their ends. TCR cDNA was made using 5'RACE template switching, a step that added a universal primer site and unique molecular identifiers. cDNA synthesis was primed from both the TCR alpha and TCR beta constant segments. Library amplification used two PCR steps, and the second PCR step added sample barcodes and sequencing adapters. Sequencing of libraries was done on Illumina HiSeq 2500 (2x100 bp) or NovaSeq (2x150 bp). The original pipeline was this. MIGEC handled demultiplexing of reads and collapsing into UMI consensus sequences, while MiXCR performed V(D)J alignment. Clonotypes responding to the vaccine were identified with edgeR on replicate PBMC samples, with the criteria of FDR below 0.01 and a log2 fold change above 5 up to day 15. CD4 or CD8 identity was assigned to each bulk clonotype according to whether the clonotype was present at higher abundance in the sequenced CD4 repertoire or the sequenced CD8 repertoire. TCRdb ran its own pipeline on the public reads, namely fastp trimming at Q25 and MiXCR clone calling, and kept in-frame beta chains. For every CDR3 protein sequence, its rows merge into one entry that carries the most common genes and DNA. None of the V and J calls come from the authors' own analysis; TCRdb made them. The sample table contains fewer than 650,000 distinct CDR3 sequences; only one count was recorded for just over 20% of them. The ten largest make up roughly a sixth of the sample.

This clonotype occurred a few times. Its recognized antigen is unknown. Base quality data are lacking; no much larger clone is found one base away. The sequencing used PBMCs, collected 21 days after the first yellow fever vaccination. In this chain, TRBV12-3 or TRBV12-4 is recombined with TRBJ1-1; no confident D gene assignment can be made. This sequence originates from a man younger than 35 who received the YFV17D yellow fever vaccine. The CDR3 region: CASSPMRANTEAFF. At the DNA level, the sequence is TGTGCCAGCAGCCCCATGAGGGCAAACACTGAAGCTTTCTTT.